These 18 T cell receptor beta chains came from one sample sequenced in a study of CD4 T cells in relation to SARS-CoV-2 and coronaviruses (dated by TCRdb to the early 2020s). CD4+ T cells from unexposed donors were collected before the COVID-19 pandemic (2011-2018). Library generation was performed with the immunoSEQ multiplex PCR assay. As stored in TCRdb, this immuneACCESS dataset retains in-frame rearrangements with V and J assigned. A fraction of the clones does not appear; measured against another copy, unresolved V genes explain less than half of the discrepancy, and the remainder lacks a known reason. This sample gives roughly 68,000 clones in total; 93% of them show up just once. Of the sample, 0.2% to 0.25% is held by the ten largest clones. Sequencing input: naive CD4+ T cells from PBMCs. The cell subset or site label here, explained by the study, means: naive CD4+ T cells isolated by negative enrichment. The receptors originated from a human donor in good health.

The chain joins TRBV19 to TRBJ2-3, with TRBD2 matching 10 bases. Germline loops: CDR1 LNHDA, CDR2 SQIVND (reference sequence). Trimming cost V 4 bases and J 1 base; bases outside gene matches: 5. The CDR3 extends over 16 amino acids. The DNA of the CDR3 is TGTGCCAGTAGTAGTCCCGGGACTAGCGGCACAGATACGCAGTATTTT. Residues: CASSSPGTSGTDTQYF.

The chain combines TRBV24-1 with TRBJ2-2, with TRBD2 matching over 12 bases. CDR1 is KGHDR, CDR2 SFDVKD, per germline. V shed 3 bases, J shed 0 bases, and the junction held 13 bases outside the gene matches. This CDR3 has 21 amino acids. CDR3: CATSDPRTRTSGTANTGELFF. CDR3 nucleotides: TGTGCCACCAGTGATCCGCGAACGAGGACTAGCGGGACAGCGAACACCGGGGAGCTGTTTTTT.

This chain joins TRBV18 and TRBJ2-3, with 7 bases identical to TRBD2. Unmatched junction bases numbered 6, after V lost 0 bases and J lost 0 bases. The CDR3 has 17 residues. Looked up from germline, CDR1 is KGHSH and CDR2 is LQKENI. CDR3 loop: CASSPPAAGLSTDTQYF. The CDR3 region has the DNA TGTGCCAGCTCACCACCGGCAGCGGGGCTTAGCACAGATACGCAGTATTTT.

The V gene is TRBV2, the J gene TRBJ2-7; D is tentatively TRBD1 or TRBD2 (5 bases each). Germline values: CDR1 SNHLY, CDR2 FYNNEI. The CDR3 covers 13 residues. V was shortened by 6 bases and J by 3 bases, with 12 bases between the two germline ends. The CDR3 here is CASSRDGDYEQYF. The CDR3 DNA is TGTGCCAGCAGCCGGGACGGGGACTACGAGCAGTACTTC.

In its sample, this clone was seen a few times. This chain connects TRBV7-2 to TRBJ1-1; D is unresolved. This CDR3 is built from 13 residues. Germline assignment: CDR1 SGHTA and CDR2 FQGNSA. Trimming pared 3 bases from V and 8 bases from J, leaving 13 bases between. CDR3 coding DNA: TGTGCCAGCAGCTTGTCAGCCTACCTCGAAGCTTTCTTT. It encodes CASSLSAYLEAFF.

J is TRBJ1-3 and V is TRBV11-2; 8 bases agree with TRBD1. The CDR3 covers 17 residues. Trimming cost V 1 base and J 4 bases; bases outside gene matches: 9. Germline-derived CDR1 and CDR2 are SGHAT and FQNNGV. DNA for the CDR3: TGTGCCAGCAGCTTAGGTCAGGGGGCCGCCACGGGAAACACCATATATTTT. Translated: CASSLGQGAATGNTIYF.

This clone was detected a few times. The CDR3 here is CASSLKVVKTQYF. CDR3 DNA sequence: TGTGCCAGCAGTCTCAAAGTCGTAAAGACCCAGTACTTC. The V gene is TRBV28, the J gene TRBJ2-5; D is undetermined. Trimming took 5 bases from V and 6 from J, leaving 13 bases between them. The CDR3 covers 13 residues. Germline V CDR1 and CDR2: MDHEN, SYDVKM. The variable domain in full, completed from reference TRBV28 and TRBJ2-5, reads DVKVTQSSRYLVKRTGEKVFLECVQDMDHENMFWYRQDPGLGLRLIYFSYDVKMKEKGDIPEGYSVSREKKERFSLILESASTNQTSMYLCASSLKVVKTQYFGPGTRLLVL.

The chain carries TRBV28 and TRBJ2-7; 7 bases fit TRBD2. Looked up from germline, CDR1 is MDHEN and CDR2 is SYDVKM. The CDR3 length is 13 residues. Trimming at V came to 8 bases and at J to 3 bases, leaving 7 bases not matched to a gene. The DNA for the CDR3 is TGTGCCAGCTTACAGCGGGACGTCTACGAGCAGTACTTC. It codes for CASLQRDVYEQYF. Full variable domain (remainder filled in from reference TRBV28 and TRBJ2-7): DVKVTQSSRYLVKRTGEKVFLECVQDMDHENMFWYRQDPGLGLRLIYFSYDVKMKEKGDIPEGYSVSREKKERFSLILESASTNQTSMYLCASLQRDVYEQYFGPGTRLTVT.

This clone was observed once. This chain joins TRBV28 and TRBJ1-2, with D perhaps TRBD1 (5 bases). Trimming removed 3 bases at V and 2 bases at J, with 16 bases between. The CDR3 extends over 16 amino acids. Germline V CDR1 and CDR2: MDHEN, SYDVKM. In nucleotides, the CDR3 is TGTGCCAGCAGTTTCCCTAGCGGGGGGGTGAACTATGGCTACACCTTC. As protein: CASSFPSGGVNYGYTF.

V usage is TRBV30 and J usage is TRBJ1-3; 8 nucleotides agree with TRBD1. CDR3 size: 18 residues. Germline CDR1 reads GTSNPN; CDR2 reads SVGIG (reference sequence). V dropped 3 bases and J dropped 0; count of bases not matched to a gene: 13. The CDR3 region is CAWRGDRYFPSSGNTIYF. The CDR3 coding sequence is TGTGCCTGGAGGGGGGACAGGTATTTCCCTAGCTCTGGAAACACCATATATTTT.

V and J are TRBV5-4 and TRBJ1-2, with a possible D match to TRBD1 (6 bases). V was cut by 4 bases and J by 4 bases, with 11 bases left in between. The length of the CDR3 is 13 residues. CDR1 is SGHNT and CDR2 is YYREEE in the germline V gene (reference sequence). The CDR3 bases are TGTGCCAGCAGCCCCGACAGGTTCTATGGCTACACCTTC. Translated: CASSPDRFYGYTF.

The genes are TRBV10-3 and TRBJ2-1; 9 bases match TRBD1. Trimming cost V 5 bases and J 9 bases; bases outside gene matches: 5. The germline CDR1 and CDR2 sequences are ENHRY and SYGVKD. The CDR3 extends over 13 amino acids. The CDR3 here is CAISPGTGIEQFF. DNA of the CDR3: TGTGCCATCAGTCCCGGGACAGGGATTGAGCAGTTCTTC.

This clone came up once. The CDR3 loop reads CASSLVTDTQYF. The DNA of the CDR3 is TGCGCCAGCAGCTTGGTCACAGATACGCAGTATTTT. The chain couples TRBV5-1 to TRBJ2-3, with D uncertain. There are 12 residues in the CDR3. The germline V gene encodes CDR1 SGHRS and CDR2 YFSETQ. V lost 0 bases to trimming and J lost 2 bases, with 1 base between them.

For the CDR3, the DNA is TGTGCCAGCAGACAGGACAGGGGGCATCAGTTCTTC. This gives the protein CASRQDRGHQFF. The V gene is TRBV7-2, the J gene TRBJ2-1; 11 bases are a match to TRBD1. V lost 6 bases, J lost 13 bases, and 5 bases stayed unmatched. CDR3 size: 12 residues. Germline CDR1 reads SGHTA; CDR2 reads FQGNSA.

This clone was recorded once. CDR3 bases: TGTGCCAGCGGGACTAGCGGGAGGGAGACCCAGTACTTC. Residues: CASGTSGRETQYF. The chain links TRBV2 to TRBJ2-5, with TRBD2 matching over 15 bases. The germline gives CDR1 SNHLY, CDR2 FYNNEI. The V segment lost 8 bases and the J segment 5 bases; nucleotides outside the gene matches: 0. The CDR3 has 13 amino acids.

The chain joins TRBV7-2 to TRBJ2-7, with D unresolved. The CDR3 length is 13 residues. With 5 bases removed from V and 0 bases from J, the gap between germline ends came to 8 bases. CDR1 and CDR2 from the germline V gene are SGHTA and FQGNSA. The CDR3 DNA is TGTGCCAGCAGCATACTTAGCTCCTACGAGCAGTACTTC. This sequence encodes CASSILSSYEQYF.

The chain links TRBV18 to TRBJ2-1, with D tentatively TRBD1 (6 bases). This CDR3 is 16 amino acids long. Germline V gene data show CDR1 as KGHSH and CDR2 as LQKENI. V shed 1 base and J shed 0 bases, with 10 bases lying between them. DNA for the CDR3: TGTGCCAGCTCACCACGGACAGTCAGCTCCTACAATGAGCAGTTCTTC. Residues: CASSPRTVSSYNEQFF.

The chain employs TRBV5-1 and TRBJ2-2, with D possibly TRBD1 on 5 matching bases. The CDR3 covers 14 residues. CDR1 and CDR2 (germline): SGHRS, YFSETQ. V was pared by 0 bases and J by 6 bases, with 9 bases between. The CDR3 reads CASSLAVGAGELFF. The DNA of the CDR3 is TGCGCCAGCAGCTTGGCGGTAGGGGCCGGGGAGCTGTTTTTT.